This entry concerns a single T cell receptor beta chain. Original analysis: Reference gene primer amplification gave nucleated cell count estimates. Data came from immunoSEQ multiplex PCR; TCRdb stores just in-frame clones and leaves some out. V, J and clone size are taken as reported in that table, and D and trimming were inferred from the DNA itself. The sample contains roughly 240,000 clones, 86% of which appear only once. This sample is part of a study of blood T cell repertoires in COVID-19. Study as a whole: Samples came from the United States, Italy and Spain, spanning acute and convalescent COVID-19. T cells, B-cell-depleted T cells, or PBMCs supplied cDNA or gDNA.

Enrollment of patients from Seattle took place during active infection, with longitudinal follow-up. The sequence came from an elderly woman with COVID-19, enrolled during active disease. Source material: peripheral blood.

The chain's CDR3 is CASSRRDRNSPLHF. The CDR3 DNA reads TGTGCCAGCAGCAGACGTGACAGGAATTCACCCCTCCACTTT. The genes are TRBV27 and TRBJ1-6; weak D call: TRBD1 (6 bases). V dropped 6 bases and J dropped 7 bases, with 13 bases sitting between them. CDR3 length: 14 residues. Germline CDR1 MNHEY, CDR2 SMNVEV (reference sequence).